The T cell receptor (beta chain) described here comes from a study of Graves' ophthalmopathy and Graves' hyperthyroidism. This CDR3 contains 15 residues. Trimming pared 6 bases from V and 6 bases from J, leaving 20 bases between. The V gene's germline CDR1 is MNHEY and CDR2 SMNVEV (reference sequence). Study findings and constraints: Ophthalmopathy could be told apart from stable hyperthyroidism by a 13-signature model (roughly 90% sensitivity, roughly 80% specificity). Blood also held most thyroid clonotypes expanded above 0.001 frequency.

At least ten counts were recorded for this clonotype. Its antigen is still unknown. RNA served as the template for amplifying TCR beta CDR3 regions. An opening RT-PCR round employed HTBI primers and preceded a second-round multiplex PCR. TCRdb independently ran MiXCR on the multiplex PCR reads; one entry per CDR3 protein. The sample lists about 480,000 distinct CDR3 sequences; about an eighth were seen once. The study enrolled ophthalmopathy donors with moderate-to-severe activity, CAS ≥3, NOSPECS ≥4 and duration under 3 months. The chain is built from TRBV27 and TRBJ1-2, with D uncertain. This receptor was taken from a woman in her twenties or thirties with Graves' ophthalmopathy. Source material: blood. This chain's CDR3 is CASSLGAAVANGYTF. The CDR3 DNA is TGTGCCAGCAGCCTTGGCGCGGCAGTTGCAAATGGCTACACCTTC.